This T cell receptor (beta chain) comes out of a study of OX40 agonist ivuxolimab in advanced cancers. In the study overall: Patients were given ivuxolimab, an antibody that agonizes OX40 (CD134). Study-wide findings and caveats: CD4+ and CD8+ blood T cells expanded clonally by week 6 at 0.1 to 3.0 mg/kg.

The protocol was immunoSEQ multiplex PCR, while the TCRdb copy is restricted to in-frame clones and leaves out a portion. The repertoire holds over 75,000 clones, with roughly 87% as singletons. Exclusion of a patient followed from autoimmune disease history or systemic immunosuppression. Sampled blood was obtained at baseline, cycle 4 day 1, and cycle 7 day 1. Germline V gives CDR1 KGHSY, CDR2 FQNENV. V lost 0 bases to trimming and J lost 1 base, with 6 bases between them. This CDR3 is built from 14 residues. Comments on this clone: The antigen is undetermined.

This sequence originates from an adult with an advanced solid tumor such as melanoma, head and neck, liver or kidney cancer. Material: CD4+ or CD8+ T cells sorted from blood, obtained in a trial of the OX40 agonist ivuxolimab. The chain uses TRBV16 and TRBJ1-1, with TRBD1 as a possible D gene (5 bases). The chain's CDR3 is CASSQSGGNTEAFF. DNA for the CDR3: TGTGCCAGCAGCCAATCCGGGGGGAACACTGAAGCTTTCTTT.